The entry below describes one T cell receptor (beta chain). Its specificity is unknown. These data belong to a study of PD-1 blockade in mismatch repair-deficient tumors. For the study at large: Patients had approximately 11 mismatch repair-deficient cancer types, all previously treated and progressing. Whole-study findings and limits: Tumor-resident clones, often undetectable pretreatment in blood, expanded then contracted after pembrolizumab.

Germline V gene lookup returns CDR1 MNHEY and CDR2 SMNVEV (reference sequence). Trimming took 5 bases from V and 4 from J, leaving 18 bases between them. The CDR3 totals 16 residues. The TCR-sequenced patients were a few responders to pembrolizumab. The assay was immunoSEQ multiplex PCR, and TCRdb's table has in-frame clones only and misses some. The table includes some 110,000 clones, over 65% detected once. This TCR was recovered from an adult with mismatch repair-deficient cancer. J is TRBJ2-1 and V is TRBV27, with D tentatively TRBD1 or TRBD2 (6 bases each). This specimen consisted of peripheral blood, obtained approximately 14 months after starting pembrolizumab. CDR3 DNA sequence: TGTGCCAGCAGTCTCTCCCGGGGGCCGGGATACAATGAGCAGTTCTTC. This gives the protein CASSLSRGPGYNEQFF.